The next 9 T cell receptor beta chains were all read from a single sample in a study of CD8+ T cells in alopecia areata listed by TCRdb under 2018. The library came from the immunoSEQ multiplex PCR assay. RNA was extracted from all samples and reverse transcribed into cDNA as template for TCR sequencing. TCRdb's version of the immuneACCESS table is confined to in-frame rearrangements and falls short of the full clone set. An unresolved V gene accounts for under half of the shortfall where checked; the remainder is of unknown origin. The data for this sample show 2,500 to 3,000 clones, each detected more than once. About 9.7% of the sample lies in the top ten. This specimen's time point label, per the study, means: mouse skin 3 weeks after grafting. Sequencing was performed on skin, taken at week 3. Receptors were obtained from a C3H/HeJ mouse with alopecia areata. The MHC haplotype that this mouse strain carries is H2-k.

In its sample, this clone ranks as large. All gene names here are mouse names. The sequenced fragment ends 4 residues before the CDR3 boundary, so the rest is inferred from the germline J gene. The rearrangement uses TRBV13-1 and TRBJ2-1, with D unclear. V was shortened by 1 base and J by 1 base, with 6 bases between the two germline ends. The CDR3 is made up of 14 amino acids. Germline assignment: CDR1 NSHNY and CDR2 SYGAGN. The CDR3 DNA, read in part, is TGTGCCAGCAGTGATCAGGCAAACTATGCT. Translating it yields CASSDQANYA. The whole CDR3 is CASSDQANYAEQFF.

This clone appeared a few times. All gene names here are mouse names. The read terminates 4 residues ahead of where the CDR3 ends, so the germline J gene completes it. The J gene is TRBJ2-4, the V gene TRBV13-2; the match to TRBD2 covers 10 bases. In germline, CDR1 is NNHNN, CDR2 SYGAGS (reference sequence). The ends lost 1 base at V and 0 bases at J; junction bases unmatched: 2. The CDR3 runs to 16 residues. CDR3 DNA, as far as it was read: TGTGCCAGCGGTGATTACTGGGGGGGTAGTCAAAAC. This encodes CASGDYWGGSQN. In full, the CDR3 is CASGDYWGGSQNTLYF.

Comment on this clone: Gene and germline names: mouse. The observed sequence ends 4 residues before the CDR3 terminus, with the missing tail filled in from the germline J gene. This sequence joins TRBV29 and TRBJ1-1; D is perhaps TRBD1 (5 bases). Trimming removed 8 bases at V and 0 bases at J, with 7 bases between. Per germline, CDR1 MSHET and CDR2 SYDVDS. The CDR3 totals 12 residues. The CDR3 bases that were read are TGTGCTAGCGCGACAGCAAACACA. Encoded protein: CASATANT. The full CDR3 sequence reads CASATANTEVFF.

Comment on this clone: The listed genes are named as in mouse. The read ends 4 residues before the CDR3 terminus; that terminus is restored from the germline J gene. J is TRBJ2-5 and V is TRBV13-2, with 11 bases fitting TRBD2. J gave up 2 bases and V 1 base, and 3 bases lay outside the gene matches. The CDR3 consists of 16 residues. The germline V gene has CDR1 NNHNN and CDR2 SYGAGS (reference sequence). Here the CDR3 reads CASGDPGLGVQDTQYF. CDR3 DNA (partial): TGTGCCAGCGGTGATCCGGGACTGGGGGTCCAAGAC.

This clone has ten or more counts. Gene names denote mouse genes. The CDR3 sequence: CASSAPGQGRGSPLYF. Partial CDR3 DNA: TGTGCCAGCAGTGCCCCGGGACAGGGAAGGGGTTCGCCC. The V call is TRBV13-1, the J call TRBJ1-6, with 9 bases aligning to TRBD1. The read gets to within 3 residues of the CDR3 end, and the germline J gene fills in the rest. TRBJ1-6 is an ORF; its function is uncertain. The V gene's germline CDR1 is NSHNY and CDR2 SYGAGN. With 3 bases clipped from V and 9 bases from J, the junction kept 10 bases outside the gene matches. This CDR3 is 16 amino acids long.

Many counts were recorded for this clone. Genes and germline come from the mouse. The read ends 4 residues early relative to the CDR3; the germline J gene fills the gap. The chain employs TRBV5 and TRBJ2-1; 8 bases map to TRBD2. CDR1 LGHNA and CDR2 YNLKQL come from the germline V gene (reference sequence). V lost 0 bases and J lost 0; bases outside the gene matches: 1. The CDR3 has 16 residues. This CDR3 is CASSQDLGGNYAEQFF. Incomplete CDR3 DNA: TGTGCCAGCAGCCAAGACCTGGGGGGTAACTATGCT.

This clone came up many times. The genes are named according to mouse. The read ends 4 residues early relative to the CDR3; the germline J gene fills the gap. The chain carries TRBV13-2 and TRBJ1-2; D gene ambiguous. CDR3 length: 12 residues. V was pared by 4 bases and J by 0 bases, with 4 bases between. Germline values: CDR1 NNHNN, CDR2 SYGAGS (reference sequence). CDR3 sequence: CASGTTNSDYTF. CDR3 DNA (partial): TGTGCCAGCGGTACAACAAACTCC.

This clone is medium-sized (0.01 to 0.1%) in the sample. Genes and germline are mouse. Read sequence stops 4 residues before the CDR3 end, and the germline J gene provides the missing end. The chain recombines TRBV13-3 with TRBJ2-1; 8 nucleotides line up with TRBD2. Germline lookup yields CDR1 NNHDY and CDR2 SYVADS. With V trimmed by 4 bases and J by 1 base, 1 base remained unmatched. This CDR3 has 14 residues. CDR3 bases read: TGTGCCAGCAGTCCTGGGGGGAACTATGCT. Protein: CASSPGGNYA. The whole CDR3 sequence reads CASSPGGNYAEQFF.

By sample fraction, this clone is large. The gene names here belong to mouse. The read halts 4 residues ahead of the CDR3 end, with the missing end drawn from the germline J gene. This chain uses TRBV13-2 with TRBJ2-7, with no clear D. The CDR3 sequence is 12 residues long. Trimming shortened V by 4 bases and J by 0 bases, and 5 bases separated the two germline ends. CDR1 is NNHNN, CDR2 SYGAGS, per germline (reference sequence). The covered CDR3 bases are TGTGCCAGCGGTCACAGCTCCTAT. Protein: CASGHSSY. The whole CDR3 region reads CASGHSSYEQYF.